The 31 T cell receptor beta chains given below trace back to one sample, sequenced in a study of T cell responses to AZD1222 COVID-19 vaccine. The table came from immunoSEQ multiplex PCR; TCRdb's copy has only in-frame clones and leaves some out. Of roughly 80,000 clones listed, approximately 86% were seen once; the top ten hold roughly 5%. The sequencing here drew on peripheral blood, taken on day 0 of MenACWY control vaccination. The receptor source for this set is an adult in good health.

V and J are TRBV5-1 and TRBJ2-3; TRBD2 agrees at 12 bases. CDR3 size: 16 residues. The V segment lost 0 bases and the J segment 5 bases; nucleotides outside the gene matches: 4. Germline-derived CDR1 and CDR2 are SGHRS and YFSETQ. CDR3 sequence reads: CASSLGTSGAQDTQYF. The CDR3, as DNA: TGCGCCAGCAGCTTGGGGACTAGCGGGGCGCAAGATACGCAGTATTTT.

V is TRBV2 and J is TRBJ1-1; no reliable D call. V dropped 3 bases and J dropped 0 bases, with 8 bases sitting between them. Germline V lookup: CDR1 SNHLY, CDR2 FYNNEI. The CDR3 covers 14 residues. CDR3 sequence reads: CASSEEVMNTEAFF. The CDR3 region has the DNA TGTGCCAGCAGTGAGGAAGTAATGAACACTGAAGCTTTCTTT.

The gene calls are TRBV3-1 (or the pseudogene TRBV3-2) and TRBJ2-3, with TRBD2 matching 9 bases. The CDR3 runs to 14 residues. Per germline, CDR1 LGHDT and CDR2 YNNKEL (reference sequence). The V and J ends lost 4 bases and 6 bases, in that order; junction bases with no gene match: 5. CDR3 coding DNA: TGTGCCAGCAGCCTTAGCGGGGGCGGGGATACGCAGTATTTT. Translating gives CASSLSGGGDTQYF.

The chain couples TRBV7-3 to TRBJ1-2, with 10 bases fitting TRBD1. Germline CDR1 reads SGHTA; CDR2 reads FQGTGA. This CDR3 has 19 amino acids. J lost 2 bases, V lost 6 bases, and 18 bases had no gene match. The CDR3 nucleotides are TGTGCCAGCAGTTTAGAAAACCGGGACAGGGGATACGGGAACTATGGCTACACCTTC. Translating gives CASSLENRDRGYGNYGYTF. Looking up the rest from reference TRBV7-3 and TRBJ1-2 gives the full variable domain: GAGVSQTPSNKVTEKGKYVELRCDPISGHTALYWYRQSLGQGPEFLIYFQGTGAADDSGLPNDRFFAVRPEGSVSTLKIQRTERGDSAVYLCASSLENRDRGYGNYGYTFGSGTRLTVV.

This clone was counted once. V gene TRBV5-5 combines with J gene TRBJ1-6; D possibly corresponds to TRBD1 (6 bases). V lost 4 bases to trimming and J lost 9 bases, with 17 bases between them. This CDR3 is 15 amino acids long. The V gene's germline CDR1 is SGHKS and CDR2 YYEKEE (reference sequence). The CDR3 region has the DNA TGTGCCAGCAGCCCTTTCGGGGCAGGGGTTTCACCCCTCCACTTT. Translating gives CASSPFGAGVSPLHF.

The gene calls are TRBV5-1 and TRBJ2-3; TRBD2 matches 8 bases. From germline, CDR1 is SGHRS and CDR2 YFSETQ. This CDR3 has 18 amino acids. V lost 2 bases and J lost 5; bases outside the gene matches: 16. The CDR3 bases are TGCGCCAGCAGCTTTAGACCCACCGGGGGGGGCCTTGGAGATACGCAGTATTTT. Protein product: CASSFRPTGGGLGDTQYF.

The rearrangement links TRBV24-1 to TRBJ1-5, with a possible D match to TRBD1 (6 bases). This CDR3 is 15 amino acids long. Per the germline V gene, CDR1 is KGHDR and CDR2 is SFDVKD. Trimming took off 11 bases at V and 0 bases at J, with 16 bases between the two ends. Here the CDR3 reads CANPLRGGSNQPQHF. The CDR3 DNA reads TGTGCCAATCCGCTAAGAGGGGGTAGCAATCAGCCCCAGCATTTT.

The chain uses TRBV6-6 and TRBJ1-2; D remains ambiguous. Per germline, CDR1 MNHNY and CDR2 SVGAGI (reference sequence). The V and J ends lost 6 bases and 3 bases respectively, with 8 bases between them. The length of the CDR3 is 12 residues. CDR3 residues: CASRAGHYGYTF. The CDR3 DNA is TGTGCCAGCAGGGCCGGACACTATGGCTACACCTTC.

V and J are TRBV6-5 and TRBJ1-2, with TRBD1 identical over 9 bases. V lost 8 bases and J lost 0; bases outside the gene matches: 7. This CDR3 contains 15 residues. Germline lookup yields CDR1 MNHEY and CDR2 SVGAGI. CDR3 DNA: TGTGCCAGCGAGACAGGGGGAATCTCTAACTATGGCTACACCTTC. This codes for CASETGGISNYGYTF.

V gene TRBV10-2 combines with J gene TRBJ1-3; D remains ambiguous. This CDR3 is built from 12 residues. In germline, CDR1 is WSHSY, CDR2 SAAADI. Trimming shortened V by 6 bases and J by 0 bases, and 3 bases separated the two germline ends. The CDR3 protein is CASSFSGNTIYF. The CDR3 nucleotides are TGCGCCAGCAGCTTCTCTGGAAACACCATATATTTT.

This clone was seen a handful of times. The chain links TRBV7-8 to TRBJ1-6; the D gene is possibly TRBD1 (6 bases). There are 16 residues in the CDR3. V lost 5 bases to trimming and J lost 5 bases, with 16 bases between them. Looked up from germline, CDR1 is SGHVS and CDR2 is FQNEAQ. This CDR3 is CASSPTGGFDNSPLHF. The CDR3 DNA reads as TGTGCCAGCAGCCCGACGGGGGGCTTCGATAATTCACCCCTCCACTTT.

V usage is TRBV27 and J usage is TRBJ1-5, with D tentatively TRBD1 (6 bases). This CDR3 region has 16 residues. V was shortened by 3 bases and J by 0 bases, with 12 bases between the two germline ends. The germline gives CDR1 MNHEY, CDR2 SMNVEV (reference sequence). The CDR3 DNA sequence: TGTGCCAGCAGTTTTGGGGGCCCCTATAGCAATCAGCCCCAGCATTTT. Translating gives CASSFGGPYSNQPQHF.

The J gene is TRBJ2-3, the V gene TRBV11-3; 10 positions match TRBD2. V lost 5 bases to trimming and J lost 2 bases; unmatched junction nucleotides: 7. The CDR3 sequence is 16 residues long. CDR1 is SGHNT and CDR2 is YENEEA in the germline V gene. The CDR3: CASSQRTSGITDTQYF. The CDR3 DNA is TGTGCCAGCAGCCAACGAACTAGCGGGATCACAGATACGCAGTATTTT. The variable domain in full, completed from reference TRBV11-3 and TRBJ2-3, reads EAGVVQSPRYKIIEKKQPVAFWCNPISGHNTLYWYLQNLGQGPELLIRYENEEAVDDSQLPKDRFSAERLKGVDSTLKIQPAELGDSAVYLCASSQRTSGITDTQYFGPGTRLTVL.

The rearrangement links TRBV11-2 to TRBJ1-1; D unclear. Trimming pared 5 bases from V and 4 bases from J, leaving 11 bases between. Germline-derived CDR1 and CDR2 are SGHAT and FQNNGV. The CDR3 spans 13 residues. The CDR3 loop is CASSPGYTTEAFF. CDR3 nucleotide sequence: TGTGCCAGCAGCCCGGGTTACACCACTGAAGCTTTCTTT.

The gene calls are TRBV3-1 (or the pseudogene TRBV3-2) and TRBJ2-7; D is unclear. Germline assignment: CDR1 LGHDT and CDR2 YNNKEL (reference sequence). The CDR3 spans 14 residues. The V gene lost 0 bases and the J gene lost 0 bases, with 6 bases spanning the gap. CDR3 sequence: CASSQEDISYEQYF. The DNA for the CDR3 is TGTGCCAGCAGCCAAGAAGACATCTCCTACGAGCAGTACTTC.

The chain joins TRBV11-2 to TRBJ1-3; D uncertain. The CDR3 extends over 15 amino acids. CDR1 and CDR2 from the germline V gene are SGHAT and FQNNGV. Trimming removed 1 base from V and 4 bases from J, with 11 bases in between. The CDR3 bases are TGTGCCAGCAGCTTAGTACGCGTCGCAGGAAACACCATATATTTT. This gives the protein CASSLVRVAGNTIYF.

V and J are TRBV7-3 and TRBJ2-7, with D tentatively TRBD1 or TRBD2 (5 bases each). The CDR3 covers 13 residues. V was cut by 5 bases and J by 6 bases, with 14 bases left in between. Looked up from germline, CDR1 is SGHTA and CDR2 is FQGTGA. CDR3 sequence (DNA): TGTGCCAGCAGCCCGGGTCCGGGGCGCGAGCAGTACTTC. This encodes CASSPGPGREQYF.

The chain recombines TRBV5-8 with TRBJ1-4; D ambiguous. In germline, CDR1 is SGHTS, CDR2 YDEGEE. The CDR3 has 13 residues. The V gene lost 4 bases and the J gene lost 3 bases, with 7 bases spanning the gap. CDR3 DNA: TGTGCCAGCAGCGAACACTCTAATGAAAAACTGTTTTTT. As protein: CASSEHSNEKLFF.

J is TRBJ2-3 and V is TRBV12-5; unclear D gene. The CDR3 is made up of 12 amino acids. The V end was cut by 3 bases, the J end by 0 bases, with 1 base between. CDR1 is LGHNT and CDR2 is FRNRAP in the germline V gene. The CDR3 sequence: CASGFSTDTQYF. Written as DNA, the CDR3 is TGTGCTAGTGGTTTCAGCACAGATACGCAGTATTTT.

This chain joins TRBV18 and TRBJ1-2; 8 positions agree with TRBD1. CDR1 KGHSH and CDR2 LQKENI come from the germline V gene. The J segment lost 0 bases and the V segment lost 5 bases, leaving 5 bases of the junction unmatched. The CDR3 loop spans 15 amino acids. CDR3 loop: CASSYGQGPNYGYTF. The CDR3 nucleotides read TGTGCCAGCTCATACGGACAGGGCCCTAACTATGGCTACACCTTC.

CDR3 sequence (DNA): TGTGCCAGCTCGACTACAGGGGCCGAGCAGTACTTC. Protein sequence: CASSTTGAEQYF. This rearrangement joins TRBV5-5 to TRBJ2-7, with 7 bases lining up with TRBD1. The germline gives CDR1 SGHKS, CDR2 YYEKEE (reference sequence). The CDR3 loop spans 12 amino acids. Germline trimming cut 7 bases from V and 6 bases from J; bases unmatched to any gene: 7.

The chain couples TRBV7-9 to TRBJ2-2; D perhaps matches TRBD2 (5 bases). Germline values: CDR1 SEHNR, CDR2 FQNEAQ (reference sequence). The CDR3 consists of 16 residues. V dropped 10 bases and J dropped 0 bases, with 18 bases sitting between them. The CDR3 region is CATPHGGRTNTGELFF. The CDR3 coding sequence is TGTGCCACCCCGCATGGAGGACGGACGAACACCGGGGAGCTGTTTTTT.

The chain recombines TRBV5-4 with TRBJ1-2, with 8 nucleotides matching TRBD1. The germline V gene encodes CDR1 SGHNT and CDR2 YYREEE (reference sequence). The junction had 7 bases not matched to a gene; V was cut back by 4 bases and J by 5 bases. The CDR3 loop spans 14 amino acids. CDR3 loop: CASSQRTGLYGYTF. The CDR3 nucleotides are TGTGCCAGCAGCCAACGGACAGGGCTGTATGGCTACACCTTC.

The CDR3 nucleotides are TGTGCCAGCTCAATCGGGGGGACTACTAGCACAGATACGCAGTATTTT. Protein sequence: CASSIGGTTSTDTQYF. This chain joins TRBV7-3 and TRBJ2-3; the match to TRBD2 covers 7 bases. J lost 0 bases, V lost 8 bases, and 11 bases had no gene match. This CDR3 region has 16 residues. Germline lookup yields CDR1 SGHTA and CDR2 FQGTGA.

The chain is built from TRBV12-3 or TRBV12-4 and TRBJ1-2; 8 bases agree with TRBD1. This CDR3 has 13 residues. Trimming took 4 bases from V and 5 from J; bases not matched to a gene: 3. The CDR3 spells CASSSTGAYGYTF. CDR3 sequence (DNA): TGTGCCAGCAGTTCGACAGGGGCATATGGCTACACCTTC.

The chain is built from TRBV19 and TRBJ1-2; TRBD1 aligns across 9 bases. CDR1 and CDR2 from the germline V gene are LNHDA and SQIVND (reference sequence). The CDR3 contains 15 residues. V lost 5 bases and J lost 8; bases outside the gene matches: 12. In nucleotides, the CDR3 is TGTGCCAGTAGTGCACAGGGGGCTTCTATAGGGGGCTACACCTTC. This gives the protein CASSAQGASIGGYTF.

The genes are TRBV9 and TRBJ2-2; TRBD2 matches at 8 bases. The CDR3 contains 17 residues. V shed 4 bases and J 0 bases; nucleotides not matched to a gene: 8. Per the germline V gene, CDR1 is SGDLS and CDR2 is YYNGEE. CDR3 loop: CASSPRGGLSNTGELFF. The CDR3 DNA reads TGTGCCAGCAGCCCTCGCGGGGGGCTCTCGAACACCGGGGAGCTGTTTTTT. Full variable domain (remainder filled in from reference TRBV9 and TRBJ2-2): DSGVTQTPKHLITATGQRVTLRCSPRSGDLSVYWYQQSLDQGLQFLIQYYNGEERAKGNILERFSAQQFPDLHSELNLSSLELGDSALYFCASSPRGGLSNTGELFFGEGSRLTVL.

Only a few counts were recorded for this clone. The chain uses TRBV24-1 and TRBJ2-3; 9 positions match TRBD1. After removal of 2 bases from V and 3 bases from J, the junction contained 5 bases not matched to a gene. CDR3 length: 16 amino acids. Germline CDR1 reads KGHDR; CDR2 reads SFDVKD. CDR3 sequence reads: CATSDSGTGRTDTQYF. The CDR3 bases are TGTGCCACCAGTGATTCCGGGACAGGGAGGACAGATACGCAGTATTTT.

This clone has only one observation. The rearrangement uses TRBV11-3 and TRBJ2-3, with D perhaps TRBD1 or TRBD2 (5 bases each). The CDR3 contains 16 residues. Per the germline V gene, CDR1 is SGHNT and CDR2 is YENEEA. Between the trimmed V and J ends, which lost 5 bases and 0 bases, there was a span of 15 bases. Written as DNA, the CDR3 is TGTGCCAGCAGCCATGGGGACGGGCCGAGCACAGATACGCAGTATTTT. Amino acids: CASSHGDGPSTDTQYF. Filled out from reference TRBV11-3 and TRBJ2-3, the complete variable domain reads EAGVVQSPRYKIIEKKQPVAFWCNPISGHNTLYWYLQNLGQGPELLIRYENEEAVDDSQLPKDRFSAERLKGVDSTLKIQPAELGDSAVYLCASSHGDGPSTDTQYFGPGTRLTVL.

The chain recombines TRBV7-9 with TRBJ2-5, with no clear D. V shed 1 base and J shed 2 bases, with 8 bases lying between them. The CDR3 runs 14 residues. CDR1 is SEHNR, CDR2 FQNEAQ, per germline (reference sequence). The CDR3 DNA sequence: TGTGCCAGCAGCTTAGGTCTTATACAAGAGACCCAGTACTTC. Protein sequence: CASSLGLIQETQYF.

Worth noting for this clone: This sample also contains other DNA sequences that code for the same CDR3. The rearrangement joins TRBV4-1 to TRBJ1-3, with 7 positions matching TRBD1. The CDR3 has 13 residues. Germline V gene sequence: CDR1 MGHRA, CDR2 YSYEKL. V trimming: 1 base; J trimming: 7 bases; junction bases outside the gene matches: 1. The CDR3 sequence is CASSQVRGNTIYF. The CDR3 region has the DNA TGCGCCAGCAGCCAAGTCAGGGGGAACACCATATATTTT.